This T cell receptor beta chain was profiled in a study of early T cells in non-severe SARS-CoV-2 infection. Overall study: Sequenced bulk RNA came from whole blood that was unsorted, and chains were unpaired. Study-wide results and limits: Clonotype matching in VDJdb favored anti-spike CD8 responses and did not capture private and CD4 specificities.

This clonotype was detected ten times or more. Its antigen is undetermined. Attached unique molecular identifiers marked individual cDNA molecules. TCRdb fed the 5' RACE reads into MiXCR, producing one record per CDR3 protein. The table records 60,000 to 70,000 distinct CDR3 sequences, more than 5.5% of them present only once. The specimen comprised whole blood, sampled at baseline. The receptor comes from an adult who was a healthcare worker with PCR-confirmed SARS-CoV-2 infection or an uninfected control (not recorded which).

DNA of the CDR3: TGTGCCCGGCAGACGGGGGAGAACAGTGAGACCCAGTACTTC. Translating it yields CARQTGENSETQYF. The chain links TRBV2 to TRBJ2-5; weak D call: TRBD2 (6 bases). This CDR3 has 14 amino acids. Germline loops: CDR1 SNHLY, CDR2 FYNNEI. Deletions cut 11 bases from V and 5 bases from J, with 21 bases between.